Detailed here is one TCR beta chain. What it recognizes is unknown. Additional DNA sequences in this sample encode the identical CDR3. This record belongs to a study of cytomegalovirus exposure and HLA in healthy donors. General study findings and limits: Accurate HLA-A and HLA-B prediction from TCR beta sequences was reported for most subjects. HLA allele associations emerged for about 18,000 TCR beta sequences in a later analysis, at 0.05 false discovery rate. Most TCR sequences were uncommon, yet certain public TCRs appeared in many donors. According to an earlier analysis, most TCR beta V segments yielded productive rearrangements about 90% or about 30% of the time.

The junction had 2 bases not matched to a gene; V was cut back by 3 bases and J by 3 bases. Germline V gives CDR1 GTSNPN, CDR2 SVGIG (reference sequence). This CDR3 is built from 13 residues. The PCR employed 60 Vbeta primers together with 13 Jbeta primers. Libraries were prepared by immunoSEQ multiplex PCR; TCRdb keeps only in-frame clonotypes and omits some of them. The table records around 180,000 clones, around 80% of them present only once. The receptor comes from a boy younger than 10 in good health and CMV-seronegative. The material sequenced was PBMCs. The chain carries TRBV30 and TRBJ1-1; 9 bases fit TRBD1. This chain's CDR3 is CAWRDRGDTEAFF. For the CDR3, the DNA is TGTGCCTGGAGGGACAGGGGAGACACTGAAGCTTTCTTT.